One sample yielded the 21 T cell receptor beta chains listed below, sequenced in a study of T-cell memory formation after mild COVID-19. MiXCR, applied by TCRdb to the 5' RACE reads, yields one record per CDR3 protein. The sample lists about 150,000 distinct CDR3 sequences, 15% to 20% seen once, with around 2.4% in the top ten. Sequencing used PBMCs or a T cell subset sorted from them (not recorded which). The receptors come from an adult woman who had mild COVID-19 (a few samples of this study predate the infection). Cell type and time point are not known.

The gene calls are TRBV5-6 and TRBJ2-4; weak D call: TRBD1 (5 bases). The V gene's germline CDR1 is SGHDT and CDR2 YYEEEE. The CDR3 is 16 amino acids. Trimming pared 3 bases from V and 0 bases from J, leaving 13 bases between. The CDR3 DNA reads as TGTGCCAGCAGCTGGGGCAGATCCTTAGCCAAAAACATTCAGTACTTC. Translation gives CASSWGRSLAKNIQYF.

The chain carries TRBV12-3 or TRBV12-4 and TRBJ1-6, with 12 bases fitting TRBD1. The ends lost 4 bases at V and 14 bases at J; junction bases unmatched: 3. The CDR3 runs 13 residues. CDR3: CASSWDRGQSLHF. DNA of the CDR3: TGTGCCAGCAGTTGGGACAGGGGGCAGTCCCTCCACTTT.

This clonotype was detected only a few times. The rearrangement joins TRBV12-3 or TRBV12-4 to TRBJ1-1, with D possibly matching TRBD1 (5 bases). Trimming took 4 bases from V and 0 from J, leaving 18 bases between them. The length of the CDR3 is 17 residues. CDR3: CASSSHTRGLLNTEAFF. CDR3 nucleotides: TGTGCCAGCAGTTCCCATACGAGGGGACTGCTGAACACTGAAGCTTTCTTT.

The chain is built from TRBV12-3 or TRBV12-4 and TRBJ1-1, with no clear D. This CDR3 is 12 amino acids long. The ends were cut back, 9 bases at V and 7 bases at J, with 15 bases in the middle. For the CDR3, the DNA is TGTGCCAGTCGGTCTGGTGAGAATGAAGCTTTCTTT. It translates to CASRSGENEAFF.

In its sample, this clonotype was seen once. The genes are TRBV10-3 and TRBJ2-3, with D perhaps given as TRBD1 or TRBD2 (6 bases each). The length of the CDR3 is 16 residues. Germline values: CDR1 ENHRY, CDR2 SYGVKD. The ends were cut back, 8 bases at V and 3 bases at J, with 21 bases in the middle. The CDR3 is CAIGGRRIGGTDTQYF. The CDR3 nucleotides read TGTGCCATCGGGGGGCGGAGGATCGGAGGGACAGATACGCAGTATTTT.

The CDR3 region has the DNA TGTGCCAGCAGGCGGATAGCGGGAGTCTTTAATGAGCAGTTCTTC. This encodes CASRRIAGVFNEQFF. The rearrangement joins TRBV12-3 or TRBV12-4 to TRBJ2-1, with 9 bases identical to TRBD2. J was trimmed by 7 bases and V by 6 bases; bases with no gene match: 10. The CDR3 is made up of 15 amino acids.

The rearrangement links TRBV7-2 to TRBJ2-7; possible D gene TRBD2, 6 bases. This CDR3 spans 15 amino acids. V was clipped by 0 bases and J by 3 bases, with 12 bases between them. From germline, CDR1 is SGHTA and CDR2 FQGNSA. CDR3 sequence: CASSLAREISYEQYF. The CDR3 DNA follows: TGTGCCAGCAGCTTAGCACGGGAGATTAGCTACGAGCAGTACTTC.

V and J are TRBV29-1 and TRBJ2-1; D assignment may be TRBD1 or TRBD2 (5 bases each). The CDR3 consists of 12 residues. Trimming took off 6 bases at V and 10 bases at J, with 16 bases between the two ends. Looked up from germline, CDR1 is SQVTM and CDR2 is ANQGSEA. The CDR3 loop is CSVGAGTSEQFF. CDR3 bases: TGCAGCGTCGGGGCCGGGACCTCGGAGCAGTTCTTC.

This clonotype was recorded once. The chain uses TRBV20-1 and TRBJ1-2, with D possibly being TRBD1 (5 bases). This CDR3 has 13 residues. Germline assignment: CDR1 DFQATT and CDR2 SNEGSKA (reference sequence). V was shortened by 6 bases and J by 2 bases, with 13 bases between the two germline ends. This CDR3 is CSARQLLNYGYTF. The CDR3 DNA reads TGCAGTGCAAGACAGCTACTCAACTATGGCTACACCTTC.

The chain uses TRBV7-2 and TRBJ2-7; D possibly corresponds to TRBD1 (5 bases). Trimming stripped 4 bases from V and 5 bases from J, with 9 bases between. In germline, CDR1 is SGHTA, CDR2 FQGNSA. This CDR3 comprises 12 residues. CDR3 DNA: TGTGCCAGCAGCTCTCAGGGTCACGAGCAGTACTTC. It translates to CASSSQGHEQYF.

This clonotype was seen a handful of times. V is TRBV24-1 and J is TRBJ2-4; 7 bases are shared with TRBD1. V gave up 4 bases and J gave up 11 bases; unmatched junction bases: 7. Per the germline V gene, CDR1 is KGHDR and CDR2 is SFDVKD. This CDR3 has 13 amino acids. The CDR3 region has the DNA TGTGCCACCAGTGAGCCGGGACAGCAGCTTCAGTACTTC. Protein product: CATSEPGQQLQYF.

J is TRBJ1-6 and V is TRBV5-1; 7 nucleotides agree with TRBD1. This CDR3 spans 15 amino acids. J gave up 5 bases and V 0 bases, and 2 bases lay outside the gene matches. Per the germline V gene, CDR1 is SGHRS and CDR2 is YFSETQ. The CDR3: CASSLGTGDNSPLHF. CDR3 bases: TGCGCCAGCAGCTTGGGTACAGGGGATAATTCACCCCTCCACTTT. The entire variable domain, with the rest obtained from reference TRBV5-1 and TRBJ1-6, is as follows: KAGVTQTPRYLIKTRGQQVTLSCSPISGHRSVSWYQQTPGQGLQFLFEYFSETQRNKGNFPGRFSGRQFSNSRSEMNVSTLELGDSALYLCASSLGTGDNSPLHFGNGTRLTVT.

There are a few counts of this clonotype. J is TRBJ2-1 and V is TRBV2; the match to TRBD1 covers 9 bases. The CDR3 is made up of 14 amino acids. V gave up 3 bases and J gave up 9 bases; unmatched junction bases: 6. Germline V CDR1 and CDR2: SNHLY, FYNNEI. CDR3 in DNA: TGTGCCAGCAGTGATATGGACAGGGGCAGTGAGCAGTTCTTC. It specifies CASSDMDRGSEQFF. The full variable domain, with the rest looked up from reference TRBV2 and TRBJ2-1, is EPEVTQTPSHQVTQMGQEVILRCVPISNHLYFYWYRQILGQKVEFLVSFYNNEISEKSEIFDDQFSVERPDGSNFTLKIRSTKLEDSAMYFCASSDMDRGSEQFFGPGTRLTVL.

This sequence joins TRBV6-2 or TRBV6-3 and TRBJ2-5; no definite D call. The CDR3 is 15 residues long. Germline CDR1 is MNHEY and CDR2 is SVGEGT. Trimming removed 4 bases from V and 1 base from J, with 13 bases in between. CDR3 sequence reads: CASSFYRAGQETQYF. In nucleotides, the CDR3 is TGTGCCAGCAGTTTTTATCGGGCAGGCCAAGAGACCCAGTACTTC.

The V call is TRBV7-9, the J call TRBJ1-3; D gene ambiguous. The CDR3 contains 16 residues. From germline, CDR1 is SEHNR and CDR2 FQNEAQ (reference sequence). V was shortened by 3 bases and J by 0 bases, with 12 bases between the two germline ends. CDR3: CASSFAYSPSGNTIYF. For the CDR3, the DNA is TGTGCCAGCAGCTTTGCCTATTCGCCCTCTGGAAACACCATATATTTT.

The V call is TRBV10-3, the J call TRBJ1-1; 7 nucleotides line up with TRBD1. With V trimmed by 4 bases and J by 1 base, 3 bases remained unmatched. Germline CDR1 reads ENHRY; CDR2 reads SYGVKD. The CDR3 loop spans 14 amino acids. In DNA form, the CDR3 reads TGTGCCATCAGTGGCGGACAGGCGAACACTGAAGCTTTCTTT. This translates into CAISGGQANTEAFF.

This clonotype came up a few times. The gene calls are TRBV4-1 and TRBJ1-1; a weak D match, TRBD1 (5 bases). The germline V and J ends were trimmed by 3 bases and 4 bases, with 12 bases remaining between them. The CDR3 is made up of 14 amino acids. CDR1 MGHRA and CDR2 YSYEKL come from the germline V gene. CDR3 DNA sequence: TGCGCCAGCAGCCATCCCGGGGGGTCCACTGAAGCTTTCTTT. It encodes CASSHPGGSTEAFF.

V gene TRBV3-1 combines with J gene TRBJ2-3; D is ambiguous. V lost 0 bases and J 1 base, leaving 11 bases between the germline ends. Per germline, CDR1 LGHDT and CDR2 YNNKEL (reference sequence). The CDR3 runs to 16 residues. CDR3 loop: CASSQDPSWGTDTQYF. CDR3 coding DNA: TGTGCCAGCAGCCAAGATCCCAGTTGGGGCACAGATACGCAGTATTTT.

The chain combines TRBV5-4 with TRBJ2-1; no definite D call. The germline CDR1 and CDR2 sequences are SGHNT and YYREEE (reference sequence). The CDR3 extends over 14 amino acids. The germline V and J ends were trimmed by 4 bases and 4 bases, with 12 bases remaining between them. The CDR3 loop is CASSPEAIYNEQFF. CDR3 nucleotide sequence: TGTGCCAGCAGCCCAGAAGCGATATACAATGAGCAGTTCTTC.

The chain employs TRBV12-3 or TRBV12-4 and TRBJ1-5, with 9 bases lining up with TRBD1. The CDR3 has 18 amino acids. J was trimmed by 0 bases and V by 5 bases; bases with no gene match: 11. In DNA, the CDR3 is TGTGCCAGCAGTCCCGGACAGGGGACCATTTATAGCAATCAGCCCCAGCATTTT. As protein: CASSPGQGTIYSNQPQHF.

This clonotype was observed a handful of times. This chain connects TRBV12-3 or TRBV12-4 to TRBJ2-7, with 7 nucleotides matching TRBD2. With 2 bases clipped from V and 3 bases from J, the junction kept 7 bases outside the gene matches. The CDR3 has 15 residues. The CDR3 DNA follows: TGTGCCAGCAGTTTAAAATCTAGCGGTTACTACGAGCAGTACTTC. It encodes CASSLKSSGYYEQYF.